This TCR beta chain came from a study of radiation and T cells in renal cell carcinoma (dated by TCRdb to between 2020 and 2021). For context, the study as a whole: Samples were obtained from a clinical trial, in which 15 Gy stereotactic body radiation therapy was delivered to primary renal cell carcinomas and nephrectomy was performed 4 weeks later. A total of some 55 samples underwent TCR beta sequencing, made up of 25 or so tumors and about 27 peripheral blood samples. A total of approximately 3,800,000 unique CDR3 nucleotide sequences, encoding 2.5 million to 3 million unique CDR3 amino acid sequences, were found across all 50 or so samples.

Concerning this clone itself: Its antigen is not yet known. One base away there is no much larger clone; base qualities are not given.

General findings and caveats noted by the study authors: Because pretreatment tumor biopsies were not available, the baseline intratumoral presence of clonotypes could not be determined. Effects of radiation dose or scheduling on the TCR repertoire could not be addressed with the single-armed trial design. Dynamics of the blood repertoire were not tracked past 4 weeks after treatment. In blood, the top tumor clonotypes increased from baseline to 2 weeks after radiation and then shrank by 4 weeks, which suggests a temporary expansion of tumor-resident clones.

From the germline V gene, CDR1 is SGHRS and CDR2 is YFSETQ. From cysteine to phenylalanine, the CDR3 is 14 amino acids long. Only CDR3 DNA remains: 42 bases, in frame from the first base. Compared with germline, V lacks 4 bases and J lacks 8 bases; bases without a gene match: 9. Following the manufacturer's recommendations, the immunoSEQ kit was used to generate TCR beta libraries from genomic DNA. For library preparation, a first multiplex PCR was performed with proprietary primers, followed by a second PCR in which unique barcodes were added, and bead cleanups were performed after each round. A kit-provided positive control reaction and a negative control reaction were included in every sample batch. The final libraries underwent checking on an Agilent 4200 TapeStation D1000 ScreenTape, volumetric pooling, and quantification by qPCR. Sequencing was performed on an Illumina NextSeq500 with a MidOutput 150-cycle cartridge, and 156 Read1 and 15 Index1 cycles were run with kit custom primers. The pooled library was loaded at 0.8 to 1 pM with an approximately 18% PhiX control spike-in. For the original study's pipeline: The vendor-processed data were analyzed in R, and a clonotype was defined as all T cells that share the same CDR3 nucleotide sequence. In the clone abundance analyses, frequencies were normalized to the 10,000 most abundant clones in each sample. Public T cell clones, which averaged fewer than five per sample, were removed prior to analysis. Tumor-enriched and baseline blood-enriched clonotypes were defined by at least a 32-fold difference in abundance between compartments. A beta-binomial differential abundance model was used to identify clonotypes that were expanded or contracted between blood time points. Tumor-blood repertoire similarity was measured with the Baroni-Urbani and Buser coefficient, and group comparisons used two-tailed Wilcoxon tests in R. Held by TCRdb, this immuneACCESS table contains in-frame sequences only and omits some clones. Under half of the omission traces to an unresolved V gene where checked; the cause of the rest is unknown. V and J calls and clone size are those listed in that table; D and trimming were worked out from the DNA. Here the sample has some 58,000 clones; 70% to 80% occur a single time. The top ten clones comprise 6.5% to 8% of the sample.

The time point label for this specimen denotes: blood 2 weeks post-SBRT. Per the publication, the treatment or condition label means: 15 Gy SBRT to primary tumor, nephrectomy 4 weeks later. To track tumor-enriched clonotypes, serial peripheral blood was sampled from radiation-treated patients at baseline and at 2 weeks and 4 weeks after SBRT. Every patient had renal cell carcinoma of clear cell pathology. Genomic DNA for TCR sequencing was prepared using the QIAamp DNA Blood Mini Kit (Qiagen). The analyses included just those samples that passed every quality control check. Sequenced material: blood, taken from a patient whose treatment included radiotherapy and nephrectomy. The source is a man aged 60-69 years with renal cell carcinoma. Recombination connected TRBV5-1 to TRBJ1-2; 9 central bases correspond to TRBD1. The nucleotide sequence reads as follows: TGCGCCAGCAGCACCGAACAGGGGGCGGTGGGCTACACCTTC. Translated, this is CASSTEQGAVGYTF.